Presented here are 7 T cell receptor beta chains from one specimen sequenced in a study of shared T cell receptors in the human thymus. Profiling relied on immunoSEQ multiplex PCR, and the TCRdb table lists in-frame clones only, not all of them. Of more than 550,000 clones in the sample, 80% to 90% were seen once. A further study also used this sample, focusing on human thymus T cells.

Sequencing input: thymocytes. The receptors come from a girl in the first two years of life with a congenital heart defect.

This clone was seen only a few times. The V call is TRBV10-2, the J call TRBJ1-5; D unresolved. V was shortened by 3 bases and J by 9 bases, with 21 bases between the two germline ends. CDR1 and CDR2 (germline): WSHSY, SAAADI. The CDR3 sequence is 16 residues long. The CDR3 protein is CASSEIFGVFGWPQHF. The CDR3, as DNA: TGCGCCAGCAGTGAAATTTTTGGAGTTTTCGGATGGCCCCAGCATTTT.

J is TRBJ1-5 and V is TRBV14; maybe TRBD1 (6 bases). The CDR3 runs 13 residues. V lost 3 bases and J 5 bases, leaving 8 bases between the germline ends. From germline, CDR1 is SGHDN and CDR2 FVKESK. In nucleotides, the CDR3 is TGTGCCAGCAGCCAGGGGGCAGATCAGCCCCAGCATTTT. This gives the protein CASSQGADQPQHF.

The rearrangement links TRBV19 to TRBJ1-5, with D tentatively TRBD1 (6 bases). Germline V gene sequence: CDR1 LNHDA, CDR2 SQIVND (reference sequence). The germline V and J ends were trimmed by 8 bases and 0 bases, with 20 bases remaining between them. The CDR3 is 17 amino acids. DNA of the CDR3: TGTGCCAGTCGACCCAGCCCGACAGGTACTAGCAATCAGCCCCAGCATTTT. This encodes CASRPSPTGTSNQPQHF.

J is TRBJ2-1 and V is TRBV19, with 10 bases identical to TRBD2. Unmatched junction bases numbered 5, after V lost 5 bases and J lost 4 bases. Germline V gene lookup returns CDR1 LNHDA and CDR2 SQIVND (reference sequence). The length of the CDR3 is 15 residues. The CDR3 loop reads CASSPSGGSYNEQFF. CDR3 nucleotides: TGTGCCAGTAGTCCTAGCGGGGGTAGTTACAATGAGCAGTTCTTC.

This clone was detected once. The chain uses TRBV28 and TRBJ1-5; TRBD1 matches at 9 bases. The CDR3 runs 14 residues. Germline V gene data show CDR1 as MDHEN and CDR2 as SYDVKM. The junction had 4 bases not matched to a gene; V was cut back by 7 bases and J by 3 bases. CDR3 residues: CASIGDRANQPQHF. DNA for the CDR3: TGTGCCAGCATCGGGGACAGGGCCAATCAGCCCCAGCATTTT. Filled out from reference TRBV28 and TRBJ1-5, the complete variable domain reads DVKVTQSSRYLVKRTGEKVFLECVQDMDHENMFWYRQDPGLGLRLIYFSYDVKMKEKGDIPEGYSVSREKKERFSLILESASTNQTSMYLCASIGDRANQPQHFGDGTRLSIL.

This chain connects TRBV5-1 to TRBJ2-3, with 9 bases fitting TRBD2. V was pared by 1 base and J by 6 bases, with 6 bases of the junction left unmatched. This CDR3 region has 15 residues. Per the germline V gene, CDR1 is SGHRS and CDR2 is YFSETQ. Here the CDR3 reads CASSLLAGVVDTQYF. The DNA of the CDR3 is TGCGCCAGCAGCTTGTTAGCGGGGGTGGTGGATACGCAGTATTTT. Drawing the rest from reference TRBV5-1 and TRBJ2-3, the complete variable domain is KAGVTQTPRYLIKTRGQQVTLSCSPISGHRSVSWYQQTPGQGLQFLFEYFSETQRNKGNFPGRFSGRQFSNSRSEMNVSTLELGDSALYLCASSLLAGVVDTQYFGPGTRLTVL.

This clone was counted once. This chain's CDR3 is CASSPGQKNTEAFF. The CDR3 bases are TGTGCCAGCAGCCCCGGACAGAAGAACACTGAAGCTTTCTTT. V gene TRBV6-5 combines with J gene TRBJ1-1; D might be TRBD1 (6 bases). Trimming pared 6 bases from V and 1 base from J, leaving 12 bases between. The CDR3 consists of 14 residues. Germline CDR1 and CDR2: MNHEY and SVGAGI.